This TCR beta chain was documented in a study of cytomegalovirus exposure and HLA in healthy donors. Comments on this clone: Its antigen is undetermined.

Study results and caveats: Across donors, most TCRs were seen rarely, yet some public ones were widespread. It was reportedly the case that the classifier diagnosed cytomegalovirus status with high specificity and sensitivity. Associated with cytomegalovirus, according to the listing, were 150 to 200 TCR beta chains. Subsequent analysis revealed that first-cohort TCR clusters tended to co-occur in the roughly 120 validation repertoires.

Generated by immunoSEQ multiplex PCR, the TCRdb table keeps only in-frame clones and is missing some. The top ten clones hold 20% to 25% of a sample with 90,000 or so clones, less than 85% of them seen once. Germline V lookup: CDR1 MRHNA, CDR2 SNTAGT. J gave up 3 bases and V 6 bases, and 7 bases lay outside the gene matches. This CDR3 has 15 amino acids. Sequencing used PBMCs. The clonotype originates from a man between 18 and 35 years old in good health and CMV-seropositive. This chain links TRBV6-4 with TRBJ1-4; 7 positions agree with TRBD1. The CDR3 sequence is CASRYYRGPNEKLFF. The CDR3 DNA reads as TGTGCCAGCAGATACTACAGGGGCCCTAATGAAAAACTGTTTTTT.